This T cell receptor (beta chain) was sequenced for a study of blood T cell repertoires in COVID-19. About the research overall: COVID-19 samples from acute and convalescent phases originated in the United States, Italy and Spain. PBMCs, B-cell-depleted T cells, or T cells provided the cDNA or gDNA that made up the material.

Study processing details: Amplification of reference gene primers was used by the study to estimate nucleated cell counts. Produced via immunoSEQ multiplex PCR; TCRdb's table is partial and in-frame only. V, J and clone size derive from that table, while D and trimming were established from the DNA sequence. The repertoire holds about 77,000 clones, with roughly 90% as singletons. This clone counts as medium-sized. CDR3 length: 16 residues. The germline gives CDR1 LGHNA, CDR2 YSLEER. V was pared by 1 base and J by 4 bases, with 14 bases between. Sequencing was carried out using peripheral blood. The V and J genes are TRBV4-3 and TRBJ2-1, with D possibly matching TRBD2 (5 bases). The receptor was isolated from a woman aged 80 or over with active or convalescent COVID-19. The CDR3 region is CASSQGGPYKYNEQFF. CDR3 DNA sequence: TGCGCCAGCAGCCAAGGCGGGCCTTATAAATACAATGAGCAGTTCTTC.